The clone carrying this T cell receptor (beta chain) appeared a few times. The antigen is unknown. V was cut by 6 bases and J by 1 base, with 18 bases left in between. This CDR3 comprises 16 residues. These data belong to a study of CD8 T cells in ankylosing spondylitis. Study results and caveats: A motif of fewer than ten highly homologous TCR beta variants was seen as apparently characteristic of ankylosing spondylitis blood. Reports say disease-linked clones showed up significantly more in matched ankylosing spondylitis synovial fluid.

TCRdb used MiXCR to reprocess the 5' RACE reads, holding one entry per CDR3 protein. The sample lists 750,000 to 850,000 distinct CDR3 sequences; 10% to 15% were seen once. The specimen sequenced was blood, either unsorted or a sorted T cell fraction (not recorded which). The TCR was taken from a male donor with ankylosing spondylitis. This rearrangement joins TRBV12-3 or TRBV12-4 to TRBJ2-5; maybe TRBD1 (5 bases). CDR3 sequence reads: CASSVRVPLLQETQYF. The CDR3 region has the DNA TGTGCCAGCAGCGTCAGGGTTCCACTCCTCCAAGAGACCCAGTACTTC.